The 14 T cell receptor beta chains below all came from one sample that was sequenced in a study of human T cells and chemical hapten exposure. TCRdb reanalysed the RACE reads using MiXCR and keeps one entry per CDR3 protein. This sample has roughly 380,000 distinct CDR3 sequences, with about 5.1% found just once. Indicated time point: pre-sensitization, week 0. Treatment: therapeutic diphenylcyclopropenone sensitization with weekly scalp DPC. The specimen comprised whole blood, sampled in connection with sensitization to the hapten diphenylcyclopropenone (DPC). The receptors were sampled from a woman between 45 and 60 years old with alopecia areata. Some clones in this sample may be carry-over from other donors' samples.

This clonotype has more than one count but fewer than ten. The gene calls are TRBV29-1 and TRBJ1-2; a weak D match, TRBD1 (5 bases). V lost 4 bases to trimming and J lost 2 bases, with 14 bases between them. Germline assignment: CDR1 SQVTM and CDR2 ANQGSEA. CDR3 length equals 14 residues. The CDR3 DNA sequence: TGCAGCGTTGTGAGGGACGACAGAAACTATGGCTACACCTTC. Amino acids: CSVVRDDRNYGYTF.

This clonotype was observed a handful of times. The chain is built from TRBV6-1 and TRBJ1-1; 7 bases align to TRBD1. Losses at the gene ends were 4 bases for V and 6 bases for J; bases not matched to a gene: 5. CDR3 length: 13 residues. Germline-derived CDR1 and CDR2 are MNHNS and SASEGT. In DNA, the CDR3 is TGTGCCAGCAGTGCTACAGGGGAGCCTGAAGCTTTCTTT. Residues: CASSATGEPEAFF.

This clonotype was observed a few times. The V gene is TRBV7-2, the J gene TRBJ2-3; D uncertain. The CDR3 sequence is 12 residues long. Trimming removed 4 bases from V and 6 bases from J, with 8 bases in between. Looked up from germline, CDR1 is SGHTA and CDR2 is FQGNSA. CDR3 coding DNA: TGTGCCAGCAGCTCAGAGGCGGATACGCAGTATTTT. It specifies CASSSEADTQYF.

This clonotype was detected ten times or more. V gene TRBV6-2 or TRBV6-3 combines with J gene TRBJ2-7; D gene unclear. Trimming took 0 bases from V and 6 from J, leaving 9 bases between them. Germline CDR1 and CDR2: MNHEY and SVGEGT. The CDR3 is 13 residues long. The CDR3 DNA follows: TGTGCCAGCAGTTACTCGGCCGGCGGCGAGCAGTACTTC. This codes for CASSYSAGGEQYF.

This clonotype was detected a few times. The chain employs TRBV3-1 and TRBJ2-7; D remains ambiguous. CDR3 size: 12 residues. Trimming left V 4 bases short and J 5 bases short, with 9 bases between. In germline, CDR1 is LGHDT, CDR2 YNNKEL (reference sequence). The CDR3 coding sequence is TGTGCCAGCAGCCTAGGGTACCACGAGCAGTACTTC. Translating gives CASSLGYHEQYF.

The genes are TRBV5-1 and TRBJ2-2; D possibly corresponds to TRBD1 (6 bases). This CDR3 has 17 amino acids. The V gene's germline CDR1 is SGHRS and CDR2 YFSETQ. Trimming took 3 bases from V and 1 from J, leaving 16 bases between them. The CDR3 region is CASSWPRTEMNTGELFF. The CDR3 DNA sequence: TGCGCCAGCAGCTGGCCTAGGACAGAAATGAACACCGGGGAGCTGTTTTTT.

This clonotype appeared many times. This chain links TRBV29-1 with TRBJ1-2; 9 nucleotides line up with TRBD1. V was pared by 6 bases and J by 8 bases, with 10 bases of the junction left unmatched. CDR1 and CDR2 (germline): SQVTM, ANQGSEA. The CDR3 is 13 amino acids. The CDR3 loop reads CSVGDRGIQGYTF. CDR3 coding DNA: TGCAGCGTGGGAGACAGGGGGATACAAGGCTACACCTTC.

A few counts support this clonotype. J is TRBJ1-2 and V is TRBV12-3 or TRBV12-4, with TRBD1 matching 10 bases. The CDR3 loop spans 13 amino acids. With 4 bases clipped from V and 8 bases from J, the junction kept 4 bases outside the gene matches. CDR3 bases: TGTGCCAGCAGTTGGGACAGGGGAGACGGCTACACCTTC. Amino acid sequence: CASSWDRGDGYTF.

On this clonotype itself: Given a much more abundant clone one base away, this may be a read error. CDR3 nucleotides: TGCAGTGCTTTAGCGGGGACCTACAATGTGCAGTTCTTC. As protein: CSALAGTYNVQFF. The V gene is TRBV20-1, the J gene TRBJ2-1, with TRBD2 identical over 8 bases. Germline V gene sequence: CDR1 DFQATT, CDR2 SNEGSKA (reference sequence). CDR3 size: 13 residues.

This clonotype was observed many times. The rearrangement uses TRBV5-1 and TRBJ1-1; 8 bases agree with TRBD1. The CDR3 sequence is 14 residues long. V lost 0 bases to trimming and J lost 7 bases; unmatched junction nucleotides: 5. The germline V gene encodes CDR1 SGHRS and CDR2 YFSETQ. The CDR3: CASSLAQGAGEAFF. The DNA of the CDR3 is TGCGCCAGCAGCTTGGCCCAGGGGGCCGGTGAAGCTTTCTTT.

The rearrangement links TRBV29-1 to TRBJ1-2; D not resolved. Trimming shortened V by 3 bases and J by 8 bases, and 7 bases separated the two germline ends. Per the germline V gene, CDR1 is SQVTM and CDR2 is ANQGSEA. This CDR3 has 10 amino acids. The CDR3 bases are TGCAGCGTTGAGGAAGTCGGCTACACCTTC. Amino acids: CSVEEVGYTF.

This clonotype was counted many times. The V and J genes are TRBV9 and TRBJ2-3; no clear D gene. The CDR3 covers 14 residues. V gave up 4 bases and J gave up 3 bases, with 12 bases separating them. The V gene's germline CDR1 is SGDLS and CDR2 YYNGEE. This CDR3 is CASSQSIVTDTQYF. The CDR3, as DNA: TGTGCCAGCAGCCAAAGCATAGTAACAGATACGCAGTATTTT.

This chain links TRBV7-9 with TRBJ1-1; D uncertain. The CDR3 loop spans 15 amino acids. Trimming pared 5 bases from V and 1 base from J, leaving 14 bases between. Germline V gene lookup returns CDR1 SEHNR and CDR2 FQNEAQ (reference sequence). The CDR3 loop is CASSRVTGKNTEAFF. CDR3 nucleotides: TGTGCCAGCAGCCGAGTGACCGGGAAGAACACTGAAGCTTTCTTT.

To note about this clonotype: Germline is not matched at one junction end, which may reflect a read error. The V call is TRBV2, the J call TRBJ2-7; D call uncertain. The CDR3 is 12 residues long. The germline V gene encodes CDR1 SNHLY and CDR2 FYNNEI. In DNA form, the CDR3 reads TGTGCCAGCAGTGAAACATACTACAAGCAGTACTTC. This encodes CASSETYYKQYF.